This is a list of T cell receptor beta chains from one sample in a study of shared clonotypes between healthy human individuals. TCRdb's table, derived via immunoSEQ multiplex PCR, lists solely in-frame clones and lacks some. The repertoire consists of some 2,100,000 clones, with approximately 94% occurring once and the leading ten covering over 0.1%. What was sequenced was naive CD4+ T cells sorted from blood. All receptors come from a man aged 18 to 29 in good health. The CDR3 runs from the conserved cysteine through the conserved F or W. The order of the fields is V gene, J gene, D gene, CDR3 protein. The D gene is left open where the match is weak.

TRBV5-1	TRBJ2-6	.	CASSFTGSGANVLTF
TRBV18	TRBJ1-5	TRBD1	CASSPPGTGGQPQHF
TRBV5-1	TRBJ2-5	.	CASSLGPRDTQETQYF
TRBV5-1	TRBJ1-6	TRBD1	CASSSGQVVLNSPLHF
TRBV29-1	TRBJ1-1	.	CSVSGPFSTEAFF
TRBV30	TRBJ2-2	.	CAWSVLRTTGELFF
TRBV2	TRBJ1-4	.	CASREPGIELFF
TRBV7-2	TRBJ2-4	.	CASSLNPVVAKNIQYF
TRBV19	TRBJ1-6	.	CASGPAGTPARSYNSPLHF
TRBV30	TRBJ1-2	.	CAHLGASWATNYGYTF
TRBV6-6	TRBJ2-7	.	CASSYDRSTYEQYF
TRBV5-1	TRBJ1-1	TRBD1	CASSLDRSPTEAFF
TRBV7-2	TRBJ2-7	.	CASSSEPSYEQYF
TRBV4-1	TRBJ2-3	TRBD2	CASSQLRLAGGNADTQYF
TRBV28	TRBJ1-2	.	CASIRGGGRLANYGYTF
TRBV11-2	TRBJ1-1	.	CASSLGTSEKAFF
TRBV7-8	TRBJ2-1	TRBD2	CASSFTSGGTYNEQFF
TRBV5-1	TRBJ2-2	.	CASSLGQPNTGELFF
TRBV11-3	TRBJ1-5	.	CASSLIRSNQPQHF
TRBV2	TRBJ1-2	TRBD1	CASREEGQGVGGYTF
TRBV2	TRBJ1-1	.	CASSEISGNTEAFF
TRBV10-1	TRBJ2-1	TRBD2	CASSELIAGVLFF
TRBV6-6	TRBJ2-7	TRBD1	CASSYSAPTGGYEQYF
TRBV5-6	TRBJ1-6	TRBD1	CASSFDRGEINSPLHF
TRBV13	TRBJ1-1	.	CASSLNYEGTEAFF
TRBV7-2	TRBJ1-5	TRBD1	CASSLTGYQPQHF
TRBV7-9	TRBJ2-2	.	CASSPELGELFF
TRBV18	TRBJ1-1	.	CASSPLVGQVNTEAFF
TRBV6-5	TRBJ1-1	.	CASSYKTGEAFF
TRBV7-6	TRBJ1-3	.	CASSLYGGAVAGNTIYF
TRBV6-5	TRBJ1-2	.	CASSPPGAPYGYTF
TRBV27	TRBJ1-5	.	CASKTGNQPQHF
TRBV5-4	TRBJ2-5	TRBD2	CASSSPGLAVQETQYF
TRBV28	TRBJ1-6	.	CASSTPWGTYSPLHF
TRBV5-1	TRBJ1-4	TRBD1	CASSLLTGGQNEKLFF
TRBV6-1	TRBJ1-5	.	CASSPDRPENQPQHF
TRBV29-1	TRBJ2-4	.	CSVEVVSRNIQYF
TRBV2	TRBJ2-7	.	CASRPTGYEQYF
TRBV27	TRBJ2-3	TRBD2	CASSLEGGPNTQYF
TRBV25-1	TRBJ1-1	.	CASSRGLGEAFF
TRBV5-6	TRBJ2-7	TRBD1	CASSWGTGRDYEQYF
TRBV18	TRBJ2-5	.	CASSPPGDGETQYF
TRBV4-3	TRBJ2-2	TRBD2	CASSPRTSGTGELFF
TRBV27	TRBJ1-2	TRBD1	CASSSGQGTYGYTF
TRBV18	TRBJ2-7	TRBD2	CASSPGLAGDEQYF
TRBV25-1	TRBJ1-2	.	CASSVSSVPDYGYTF
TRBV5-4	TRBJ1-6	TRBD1	CASRRSGTEASPLHF
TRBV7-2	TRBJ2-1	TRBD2	CASSSGGHNEQFF
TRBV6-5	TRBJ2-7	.	CASSYSGGSYEQYF
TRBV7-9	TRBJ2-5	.	CASSVNFETQYF
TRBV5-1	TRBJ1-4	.	CASSPEGTGNNEKLFF
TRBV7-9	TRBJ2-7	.	CASSLTDRSGNLEQYF
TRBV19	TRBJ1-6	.	CASSIGGSGSPLHF
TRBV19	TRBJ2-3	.	CASSGRNRGSDTQYF
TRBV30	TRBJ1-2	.	CAWSVRVEEPNYGYTF
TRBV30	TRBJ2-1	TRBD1	CAWTLAPGQGDNEQFF
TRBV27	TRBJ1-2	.	CASSRGQNYGYTF
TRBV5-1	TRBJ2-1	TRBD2	CASSISSGSRHEQFF
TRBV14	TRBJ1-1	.	CASSQDRGVWDTEAFF
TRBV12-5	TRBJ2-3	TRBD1	CASGLFLGQDGRIGTDTQYF